The clone carrying this TCR beta chain occurred many times. Its antigen is currently unknown. With 3 bases removed from V and 6 bases from J, the gap between germline ends came to 13 bases. The CDR3 totals 14 residues. CDR1 is SGHTA and CDR2 is FQGNSA in the germline V gene. The data were obtained in a study of T cells after yellow fever vaccination. The overall study: Researchers used SMART-Seq v4 Ultra Low Input to prepare fractions that had low cell numbers.

Findings of the study overall: Researchers report a weaker secondary response that nonetheless peaked faster, day 5 versus 15. Most primary-vaccination clones recurred post-booster (roughly 96% CD4, just over 85% CD8).

Template switching by 5'RACE produced TCR cDNA, adding a universal primer site and UMIs. In TCRdb, the 5' RACE reads were re-called with MiXCR into one record per CDR3 protein. The sample shows about 340,000 distinct CDR3 sequences, about 9.5% of them seen only once. This specimen was PBMCs, taken on the day of the first yellow fever vaccination. This chain uses TRBV7-2 with TRBJ2-3; no definite D call. The TCR was taken from a man aged 18 to 30 who received the YFV17D yellow fever vaccine. DNA of the CDR3: TGTGCCAGCAGCTTGAGACTGAGCATTGATACGCAGTATTTT. It codes for CASSLRLSIDTQYF.